This T cell receptor beta chain comes out of a study of PD-L1 blockade in urothelial cancer. Specified time point: peripheral blood 6 weeks after treatment start. This clone was observed a single time. Germline values: CDR1 KGHSH, CDR2 LQKENI. V lost 3 bases and J 0 bases, leaving 9 bases between the germline ends. This CDR3 comprises 16 residues. Clones were sequenced by immunoSEQ multiplex PCR, and TCRdb holds only the in-frame ones, with some missing. The sample holds 40,000 to 45,000 clones, about four fifths seen once. The TCR sequence derives from a man in his sixties with urothelial cancer. V and J are TRBV18 and TRBJ1-6; no clear D. Sequencing was performed on PBMCs, taken around atezolizumab (anti-PD-L1) treatment. Here the CDR3 DNA reads TGTGCCAGCTCACCTCTAGGGAGCTCCTATAATTCACCCCTCCACTTT. It encodes CASSPLGSSYNSPLHF.